This T cell receptor beta chain was recovered during a study of blood T cell repertoires in COVID-19. Study background: Some COVID-19 samples were acute and others convalescent; all came from the United States, Italy and Spain. The analysed material was cDNA or gDNA that came from T cells, B-cell-depleted T cells, or PBMCs.

Original analysis: Scientists estimated how many nucleated cells there were by amplifying reference gene primers. Clones were read by immunoSEQ multiplex PCR, and TCRdb kept only the in-frame ones, dropping some. Clone size and V and J calls were adopted from that table, with D and trimming inferred from the DNA. The data show about 98,000 clones, less than 85% seen once. The germline V gene has CDR1 MNHEY and CDR2 SVGEGT. CDR3 length: 14 amino acids. V shed 6 bases, J shed 1 base, and the junction held 5 bases outside the gene matches. This sequence joins TRBV6-2 or TRBV6-3 and TRBJ1-1, with 7 bases identical to TRBD1. The sequenced sample consisted of peripheral blood. The TCR sequence derives from a man aged 70-80 years with active or convalescent COVID-19. The CDR3 bases are TGTGCCAGCAGCGATGACAGGGCGAACACTGAAGCTTTCTTT. It yields the protein CASSDDRANTEAFF.